This TCR beta chain was captured by sequencing in a study of human CD8 memory T cell subsets (dated by TCRdb to 2019 to 2021). With respect to the entire study: To assess how stem-like (TSTEM), progenitor exhausted-like (TPEX) and effector memory CD8+ T cell subsets are clonally related, the TCRbeta repertoires of these three subsets were compared. TCRbeta repertoires were obtained from roughly 6 donors, each contributing TSTEM, TPEX and effector memory subsets.

Sequencing was performed on a NextSeq 550. A Human TCR Profiling Kit was used to prepare UMI-labeled 5' RACE TCRbeta libraries. Every TCRbeta library was prepared in parallel, with the same number of PCR cycles used for all of the libraries. The authors processed their data as follows. Each TCRbeta library contained between roughly 3,000 and 18,000 functional CDR3beta clonotypes. MIGEC 1.2.9 was used for UMI extraction and consensus assembly, with a minimum of three reads required per UMI. MiXCR 3.0.3 was used to extract in-frame CDR3beta repertoires. Each sample was downsampled to 42,000 randomly selected UMIs before diversity metrics were computed in VDJtools 1.2.1. For each sample pair, the repertoire overlap metrics D, R and F2 were calculated in VDJtools using the top 3,000 clones. Reprocessed by TCRdb, the reads give a single entry per CDR3 protein sequence, without DNA. The V and J calls follow TCRdb's processing rather than the paper's. This sample's records show 9,000 to 13,000 distinct CDR3 sequences. The leading ten clones occupy 15% of the sample.

CCR7+ PD-1- TIGIT- cells were classified as stem-like memory CD8+ T cells (TSTEM). Density gradient separation was used to isolate peripheral blood mononuclear cells from buffy coats of healthy donors. In the study, negative magnetic separation with EasySep or MojoSort CD8+ T cell isolation kits was used to enrich total CD8+ T cells. An RNeasy Mini Kit was used to extract total RNA from duplicate vials of some 150,000 sorted CD8+ T cells per subset. The PBMCs were used either fresh or after being cryopreserved in fetal bovine serum with about 10% DMSO. Fluorescence-activated cell sorting on a FACSAria III was used to sort the CD8+ T cell subsets to purity. A count is missing, but by frequency this clonotype is medium-sized (0.01 to 0.1%). The antigen this receptor binds is unknown. CDR1 and CDR2 are drawn from the germline V gene: MRHNA, SNTAGT. The CDR3 covers 15 residues, taking in both the cysteine and the phenylalanine. No DNA was logged.

The study at large found these results: Normalized Shannon-Wiener diversity was similarly high in TSTEM and TPEX subsets, while effector memory subsets were less diverse by comparison. The stem-like TSTEM and TPEX subsets each shared clonotypes with effector memory cells, but the TSTEM and TPEX repertoires had minimal overlap with each other, suggesting distinct antigen spectra. Based on Chao1 estimates, TSTEM subsets appeared to have greater repertoire diversity than TPEX subsets, which could potentially reflect a broader range of specificities. Sequencing was limited to TCRbeta chains, and the repertoire comparisons were based on about 6 donors analyzed with paired t-tests and Bonferroni correction.

The V gene is TRBV6-4 and the J gene is TRBJ2-7; the TCRdb D gene call, TRBD2, has no DNA to confirm it. The sequenced material came from CD8+ stem-like memory T cells (TSCM and TCM) sorted from PBMCs. Reading the label with the study, this specimen's cell subset or site is: stem-like memory CD8 T cells (TSTEM), CCR7+ PD-1- TIGIT-. The sequence was collected from a human donor in good health. The CDR3 has the sequence CASSQAGGYPYEQYF.